This T cell receptor (beta chain) was captured in a study of tumor and adjacent non-tumor tissue in lung cancer. Background on the study: Aged about 30 to 76 years, patients included nine to ten men and 4 to 6 women with stage I to III disease. Each sample yielded 3.9 million or so productive TCRbeta reads on average.

On this clonotype: An end of the junction differs from the germline gene, which may be a read error.

This sample's RNA came from whole unsorted tissue. Per the germline V gene, CDR1 is SQVTM and CDR2 is ANQGSEA. CDR3 length: 14 residues. Three rounds of nested PCR, following a modified ARM-PCR protocol, produced the TCRbeta library. MiXCR, run by TCRdb on the multiplex PCR reads, gives a single entry per CDR3 protein. Of 90,000 to 130,000 distinct CDR3 sequences in the sample, 84% were seen once. J is TRBJ1-1 and V is TRBV29-1; 9 bases fit TRBD1. Sequenced input: lung tumor tissue. This receptor was taken from a man in his 70s with non-small cell lung cancer. The CDR3 sequence is CSGLIDRGNTEAIF. The CDR3 DNA reads as TGCAGCGGCCTAATCGACAGGGGGAACACTGAAGCTATCTTT. The variable domain in full, completed from reference TRBV29-1 and TRBJ1-1, reads SAVISQKPSRDICQRGTSLTIQCQVDSQVTMMFWYRQQPGQSLTLIATANQGSEATYESGFVIDKFPISRPNLTFSTLTVSNMSPEDSSIYLCSGLIDRGNTEAIFGQGTRLTVV.